Each of the 25 T cell receptor beta chains below was sequenced from the same sample in a study of cytomegalovirus exposure and HLA in healthy donors. 13 Jbeta primers and 60 Vbeta primers were used for the PCR. TCRdb keeps only in-frame clones here, not all; method: immunoSEQ multiplex PCR. The sample yields under 200,000 clones, under 70% seen once. The material sequenced was PBMCs. These receptors came from a woman in her 40s in good health and CMV-seropositive.

CDR3 in amino acids: CASSPGIRAFF. Written as DNA, the CDR3 is TGTGCCAGCAGTCCCGGGATCCGGGCTTTCTTT. This rearrangement joins TRBV2 to TRBJ1-1; D unresolved. Germline-derived CDR1 and CDR2 are SNHLY and FYNNEI. Trimming cost V 5 bases and J 11 bases, with 12 bases left between them. The CDR3 consists of 11 residues. Using reference TRBV2 and TRBJ1-1 for the parts outside the CDR3, the full variable domain is EPEVTQTPSHQVTQMGQEVILRCVPISNHLYFYWYRQILGQKVEFLVSFYNNEISEKSEIFDDQFSVERPDGSNFTLKIRSTKLEDSAMYFCASSPGIRAFFGQGTRLTVV.

This clone was observed a few times. Here the CDR3 reads CASSSPGSNEQYF. For the CDR3, the DNA is TGCGCCAGCAGCTCCCCCGGGTCTAACGAGCAGTACTTC. This chain connects TRBV5-1 to TRBJ2-7; D gene ambiguous. The germline V and J ends were trimmed by 3 bases and 5 bases, with 12 bases remaining between them. Germline V gives CDR1 SGHRS, CDR2 YFSETQ. CDR3 length: 13 amino acids.

This clone was seen only a few times. Here the CDR3 reads CASSQKNIQYF. The CDR3 nucleotides read TGTGCCAGTAGTCAGAAAAACATTCAGTACTTC. The rearrangement links TRBV19 to TRBJ2-4; D is undetermined. This CDR3 is 11 amino acids long. Germline CDR1 and CDR2: LNHDA and SQIVND (reference sequence). The V and J ends lost 5 bases and 4 bases respectively, with 3 bases between them.

The chain couples TRBV5-1 to TRBJ1-2; D remains unclear. Trimming pared 2 bases from V and 3 bases from J, leaving 11 bases between. The CDR3 totals 14 residues. Germline CDR1 is SGHRS and CDR2 is YFSETQ. The CDR3 coding sequence is TGCGCCAGCAGCTTCCGCCCCGAGCACTATGGCTACACCTTC. Its translation is CASSFRPEHYGYTF.

The chain carries TRBV4-2 and TRBJ1-2; TRBD1 agrees at 9 bases. The V segment lost 0 bases and the J segment 8 bases; nucleotides outside the gene matches: 7. Looked up from germline, CDR1 is LGHNA and CDR2 is YNFKEQ. The CDR3 is 15 residues long. The CDR3 coding sequence is TGTGCCAGCAGCCAAGAGGGACAGGGATACGACGGCTACACCTTC. Translation: CASSQEGQGYDGYTF.

V and J are TRBV9 and TRBJ1-1; D unresolved. Germline V gene data show CDR1 as SGDLS and CDR2 as YYNGEE. The CDR3 extends over 13 amino acids. V lost 1 base and J 5 bases, leaving 9 bases between the germline ends. The chain's CDR3 is CASSVSPETEAFF. Written as DNA, the CDR3 is TGTGCCAGCAGCGTAAGCCCCGAAACTGAAGCTTTCTTT.

The chain combines TRBV2 with TRBJ2-7; a weak D match, TRBD1 (6 bases). This CDR3 is 15 amino acids long. The germline V gene encodes CDR1 SNHLY and CDR2 FYNNEI. The CDR3: CVSAPGSRTRGEQYF. The CDR3 DNA follows: TGTGTCTCAGCCCCCGGCAGCCGAACCAGGGGAGAGCAGTACTTC.

This clone was seen more than once but under ten times. The rearrangement links TRBV15 to TRBJ1-2; 8 positions agree with TRBD1. The CDR3 extends over 15 amino acids. Germline CDR1 reads LNHNV; CDR2 reads YYDKDF (reference sequence). V lost 0 bases and J lost 8; bases outside the gene matches: 8. CDR3 in amino acids: CATSRDRTDREGYTF. CDR3 coding DNA: TGTGCCACCAGCAGAGATCGAACGGACAGGGAAGGCTACACCTTC.

The table lists this clone with a few counts. This chain uses TRBV28 with TRBJ2-7, with a tentative D call TRBD2 (5 bases). Germline V gene sequence: CDR1 MDHEN, CDR2 SYDVKM. CDR3 length: 14 amino acids. Trimming pared 7 bases from V and 3 bases from J, leaving 16 bases between. CDR3 region: CASNIPGGSYEQYF. CDR3 nucleotides: TGTGCCAGCAACATCCCCGGAGGTAGCTACGAGCAGTACTTC.

V is TRBV5-6 and J is TRBJ2-7; TRBD2 matches at 8 bases. Germline CDR1 and CDR2: SGHDT and YYEEEE. The CDR3 is 16 residues long. V was clipped by 0 bases and J by 6 bases; unmatched bases: 11. CDR3 sequence: CASSLVERGPLGEQYF. CDR3 DNA: TGTGCCAGCAGCTTGGTGGAGCGGGGGCCGCTGGGCGAGCAGTACTTC.

J is TRBJ2-7 and V is TRBV28; a possible D gene is TRBD1 (5 bases). The CDR3 has 14 amino acids. Per germline, CDR1 MDHEN and CDR2 SYDVKM. The V end lost 7 bases, the J end lost 0 bases, and 13 bases lay between the germline ends. Here the CDR3 reads CASTNFRASYEQYF. DNA of the CDR3: TGTGCCAGCACCAACTTCAGGGCCTCCTACGAGCAGTACTTC.

The chain combines TRBV28 with TRBJ2-7, with D possibly matching TRBD1 (5 bases). The CDR3 contains 15 residues. CDR1 is MDHEN and CDR2 is SYDVKM in the germline V gene. Between the trimmed V and J ends, which lost 4 bases and 2 bases, there was a span of 15 bases. The CDR3 DNA sequence: TGTGCCAGCAGTTCCCCTCAGGGTTTCGCCTACGAGCAGTACTTC. It yields the protein CASSSPQGFAYEQYF.

The CDR3 protein is CASSSRSGTADPTKQYF. The CDR3, as DNA: TGTGCCAGCAGCTCAAGATCTGGGACAGCTGATCCTACCAAGCAGTACTTC. The chain joins TRBV7-2 to TRBJ2-7; TRBD1 matches at 7 bases. Per the germline V gene, CDR1 is SGHTA and CDR2 is FQGNSA. The CDR3 runs to 17 residues. Losses at the gene ends were 4 bases for V and 8 bases for J; bases not matched to a gene: 20.

The chain has TRBV9 and TRBJ1-5; 9 positions agree with TRBD1. Losses at the gene ends were 3 bases for V and 3 bases for J; bases not matched to a gene: 4. This CDR3 contains 15 residues. CDR1 and CDR2 (germline): SGDLS, YYNGEE. The CDR3 here is CASSATGGNNQPQHF. In nucleotides, the CDR3 is TGTGCCAGCAGCGCGACAGGGGGGAACAATCAGCCCCAGCATTTT.

V and J are TRBV7-6 and TRBJ2-7; 8 bases align to TRBD1. Trimming at V came to 0 bases and at J to 4 bases, leaving 8 bases not matched to a gene. The CDR3 consists of 16 residues. Germline CDR1 is SGHVS and CDR2 is FNYEAQ. DNA for the CDR3: TGTGCCAGCAGCTTAGCTACGGCAGGGGGCTATTACGAGCAGTACTTC. Its translation is CASSLATAGGYYEQYF.

This clone has only a few counts. This chain links TRBV4-3 with TRBJ2-1; maybe TRBD2 (7 bases). The CDR3 consists of 16 residues. Germline CDR1 reads LGHNA; CDR2 reads YSLEER. The ends were cut back, 3 bases at V and 7 bases at J, with 19 bases in the middle. CDR3 DNA sequence: TGCGCCAGCAGCCAGGGGGCGGGAGTAAATAGGAATGAGCAGTTCTTC. The encoded protein is CASSQGAGVNRNEQFF.

The chain uses TRBV5-6 and TRBJ2-7; possibly TRBD2 for D (6 bases). V lost 2 bases and J lost 3, with 12 bases in between. Germline values: CDR1 SGHDT, CDR2 YYEEEE. The CDR3 contains 14 residues. The CDR3 nucleotides are TGTGCCAGCAGCTTAGGTGCGGGGCTCTACGAGCAGTACTTC. This translates into CASSLGAGLYEQYF.

In its sample, this clone was seen once. The chain joins TRBV2 to TRBJ2-5; 11 bases map to TRBD2. The CDR3 extends over 15 amino acids. The junction had 1 base not matched to a gene; V was cut back by 4 bases and J by 0 bases. Germline values: CDR1 SNHLY, CDR2 FYNNEI. The CDR3 DNA is TGTGCCAGCAGTGGACTAGCGGGATACCAAGAGACCCAGTACTTC. Translating it yields CASSGLAGYQETQYF.

This rearrangement joins TRBV7-2 to TRBJ1-1; TRBD1 matches at 8 bases. Germline loops: CDR1 SGHTA, CDR2 FQGNSA. The CDR3 has 14 amino acids. V trimming: 4 bases; J trimming: 8 bases; junction bases outside the gene matches: 9. Written as DNA, the CDR3 is TGTGCCAGCAGCTCGGACCTCGGACAGGGAGAAGCTTTCTTT. This sequence encodes CASSSDLGQGEAFF.

The V gene is TRBV18, the J gene TRBJ1-5, with D possibly being TRBD1 (6 bases). The CDR3 has 15 amino acids. Trimming left V 5 bases short and J 3 bases short, with 14 bases between. Germline-derived CDR1 and CDR2 are KGHSH and LQKENI. CDR3 nucleotide sequence: TGTGCCAGCTCATCTCGGACAGTAGACAATCAGCCCCAGCATTTT. It specifies CASSSRTVDNQPQHF.

J is TRBJ2-5 and V is TRBV2; 9 bases fit TRBD1. Germline V gene lookup returns CDR1 SNHLY and CDR2 FYNNEI. The CDR3 length is 13 residues. After removal of 4 bases from V and 3 bases from J, the junction contained 0 bases not matched to a gene. This chain's CDR3 is CASSGQGEETQYF. DNA for the CDR3: TGTGCCAGCAGTGGACAGGGGGAAGAGACCCAGTACTTC.

In DNA, the CDR3 is TGTGCTAGTGGTCAAAAAACAGGGGTAGGTAATTCACCCCTCCACTTT. Residues: CASGQKTGVGNSPLHF. The rearrangement links TRBV12-5 to TRBJ1-6; TRBD1 aligns across 7 bases. The junction had 10 bases not matched to a gene; V was cut back by 5 bases and J by 6 bases. This CDR3 contains 16 residues. From germline, CDR1 is LGHNT and CDR2 FRNRAP.

V gene TRBV1 combines with J gene TRBJ2-5; no check of the table's D call, TRBD2, against the DNA was made. TRBV1 is a pseudogene. CDR3 length equals 18 residues. CDR3 sequence: CTSSQGALILEDQETQYF. In DNA form, the CDR3 reads TGCACCAGCAGCCAAGGGGCCCTCATTTTGGAGGATCAAGAGACCCAGTACTTC.

This rearrangement joins TRBV19 to TRBJ2-7, with TRBD1 matching 9 bases. The CDR3 contains 13 residues. J gave up 6 bases and V 6 bases, and 6 bases lay outside the gene matches. Germline V gene sequence: CDR1 LNHDA, CDR2 SQIVND (reference sequence). The CDR3, as DNA: TGTGCCAGTAGAAGGACAGGGGCGGTCGAGCAGTACTTC. The encoded protein is CASRRTGAVEQYF.

This clone occurred once. This sequence joins TRBV6-5 and TRBJ2-7, with D possibly TRBD2 on 6 matching bases. Germline V gives CDR1 MNHEY, CDR2 SVGAGI. With 0 bases removed from V and 2 bases from J, the gap between germline ends came to 11 bases. The CDR3 spans 15 residues. CDR3 region: CASSYSYGGTYEQYF. CDR3 DNA sequence: TGTGCCAGCAGTTACTCGTACGGCGGGACCTACGAGCAGTACTTC.